This TCR beta chain is from a study of shared clonotypes between healthy human individuals. The J segment lost 6 bases and the V segment lost 6 bases, leaving 7 bases of the junction unmatched. The CDR3 spans 16 residues. Germline values: CDR1 SNHLY, CDR2 FYNNEI. Method: immunoSEQ multiplex PCR; TCRdb's copy keeps in-frame clones and lacks some. The sample carries more than 2 million clones, roughly 94% recorded once. CD45RO-negative, CCR7-selected cells formed the naive CD8 fraction, which excluded terminally differentiated effector memory CD45RA+ cells. The specimen sequenced was naive CD8+ T cells sorted from blood. This TCR derives from a man in his late teens or twenties in good health. V is TRBV2 and J is TRBJ2-2; TRBD2 matches at 13 bases. The CDR3 DNA is TGTGCCAGCAGACCCGGACTAGCGGGGGCAGCCGGGGAGCTGTTTTTT. It is translated as CASRPGLAGAAGELFF.